This section outlines one T cell receptor beta chain sequence together with its context. This sample is drawn from a study of blood T cell repertoires in COVID-19. Looking at the study overall: The study drew acute and convalescent COVID-19 samples from the United States, Italy and Spain. Sample material is recorded as cDNA or gDNA derived from T cells, B-cell-depleted T cells, or PBMCs.

The CDR3 sequence is 14 residues long. V was shortened by 6 bases and J by 2 bases, with 14 bases between the two germline ends. CDR1 and CDR2 from the germline V gene are MNHEY and SVGAGI. As processed by the authors: It was from reference gene primer amplification that nucleated cell counts were estimated. The assay was immunoSEQ multiplex PCR, and TCRdb's table has in-frame clones only and misses some. Clone size and the V and J calls come from that table; the DNA yielded D and trimming. In the table there are about 110,000 clones, over 75% of which are singletons. This chain joins TRBV6-5 and TRBJ2-7; D is possibly TRBD1 (5 bases). Sample: peripheral blood. This receptor was taken from a man aged 45-65 years with acute or convalescent COVID-19. This chain's CDR3 is CASRSDRATYEQYF. As DNA, the CDR3 is TGTGCCAGCAGATCCGACAGAGCAACCTACGAGCAGTACTTC.